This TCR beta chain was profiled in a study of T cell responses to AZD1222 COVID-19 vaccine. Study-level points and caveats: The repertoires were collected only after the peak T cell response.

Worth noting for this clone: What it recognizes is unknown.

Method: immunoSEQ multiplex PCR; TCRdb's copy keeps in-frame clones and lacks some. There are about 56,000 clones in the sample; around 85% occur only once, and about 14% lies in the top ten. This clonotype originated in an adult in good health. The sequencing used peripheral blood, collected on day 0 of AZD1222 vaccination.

Here the CDR3 DNA reads TGCGCCAGCCGTGTTAACAGCATGAACACTGAAGCTTTCTTT. This codes for CASRVNSMNTEAFF. The rearrangement uses TRBV5-1 and TRBJ1-1; D unresolved. V lost 7 bases and J 0 bases, leaving 13 bases between the germline ends. This CDR3 is built from 14 residues. Germline CDR1 reads SGHRS; CDR2 reads YFSETQ.